This TCR beta chain was captured in a study of cytomegalovirus exposure and HLA in healthy donors. Study at large: A prior study identified 100 million to 130 million unique TCR beta sequences from about 179 million T cells. Study conclusions and caveats: Across all donors, roughly uniform sequencing depth was an assumption of the presence/absence analyses. Researchers reported in a later analysis that a missense DCLRE1C variant was tied to TCR beta V- and J-gene trimming.

A multiplex PCR was run with 60 Vbeta primers and 13 Jbeta primers. The data were produced by immunoSEQ multiplex PCR, yet TCRdb's version contains in-frame clones alone and is incomplete. The table lists fewer than 250,000 clones, about 74% of them singletons. Comments on this clone: Its antigen is as yet unknown.

CDR1 is MDHEN and CDR2 is SYDVKM in the germline V gene. V was pared by 7 bases and J by 6 bases, with 7 bases of the junction left unmatched. The CDR3 length is 14 residues. Sequenced: PBMCs. The chain carries TRBV28 and TRBJ2-2; 8 nucleotides line up with TRBD2. The receptor comes from a man aged 40-55 years in good health and CMV-seronegative. CDR3 in DNA: TGTGCCAGCAACTTAGCGGGAAAGGCCGGGGAGCTGTTTTTT. It translates to CASNLAGKAGELFF.